This TCR beta chain was observed in a study of cytomegalovirus exposure and HLA in healthy donors (TCRdb year 2017). About the study as a whole: A later analysis indicated that the 95 to 150 validation repertoires were generated on the platform also employed for the approximately 700 repertoires of the first cohort. The study aimed to test whether cataloging public T cell receptors could reveal signatures of past pathogen exposure. Besides the first cohort of 550 to 750 subjects, a separate validation cohort made up of roughly 120 different subjects was used. The study combined high-throughput TCR immunosequencing, statistical association of individual TCRs with disease status, and machine learning to predict cytomegalovirus infection status. Study-wide findings and limitations: Most TCR sequences were observed very rarely across donors, whereas some public TCRs were present in many individuals. According to the authors, the approach could potentially be generalized to other disease states and immunological phenotypes. A later analysis lacked HLA typing for the validation cohort, so it scored co-occurrence in that cohort across all 130 or so repertoires. The study gave a list of about 150 TCR beta chains associated with cytomegalovirus. In both the original and validation cohorts, the classifier was reported to diagnose cytomegalovirus status with high specificity and sensitivity. In vitro tests confirmed that a few of the cytomegalovirus-associated TCR beta chains recognize cytomegalovirus antigens. Of the cluster scores, roughly 95% were above 0 in a later analysis, which found that TCRs clustered in the first cohort also tended to co-occur in the 120 or so validation repertoires.

The library was built by means of the immunoSEQ multiplex PCR assay. Per the source publication's procedure: A statistical classification framework was built to diagnose cytomegalovirus status from the catalog of TCR beta chain sequences. The source is immuneACCESS, and TCRdb retained only in-frame sequences with V and J called. Part of the clones is not carried over; for the studies checked, unresolved V genes explain less than half of this, and the remainder is unexplained. V, J and clone size are taken as reported in that table, and D and trimming were inferred from the DNA itself. The sample table contains roughly 330,000 clones; only one count was recorded for around 87% of them. About 1.2% of the sample is taken by the ten largest. A note on this clone: The target of this receptor is not known. Base qualities were left out, and no much larger clone turns up one base away.

The germline V gene gives CDR1 as SNHLY and CDR2 as FYNNEI. The CDR3 runs 15 residues from the cysteine to the phenylalanine. Of all the DNA, just the CDR3 is kept, 45 bases in frame from base 1. V gives up 2 bases and J gives up 1 base, and the segment between their germline ends measures 11 bases. The donors were included in the validation cohort of over a hundred subjects, a group kept apart from the roughly 610-subject first cohort. The TCR sequence derives from a woman aged 25 to 39 in good health and CMV-seropositive. The sequenced material came from PBMCs. The rearranged segments are TRBV2 and TRBJ1-2; the D segment cannot be called with confidence. The CDR3 region has the sequence CASSERWGINYGYTF. The sequenced DNA is TGTGCCAGCAGTGAACGGTGGGGTATTAACTATGGCTACACCTTC.